The present T cell receptor (beta chain) was sequenced within a study of shared clonotypes between healthy human individuals. Study conclusions and caveats: Even with large depth, rarefaction showed that sorted-subset sequencing was incomplete.

Every subset had its genomic DNA shared out evenly among several immunoSEQ plates. The protocol was immunoSEQ multiplex PCR, while the TCRdb copy is restricted to in-frame clones and leaves out a portion. The data hold around 1.9 million clones, with about 94% observed a single time. Losses at the gene ends were 4 bases for V and 6 bases for J; bases not matched to a gene: 5. Germline-derived CDR1 and CDR2 are SGHAT and FQNNGV. The CDR3 has 14 amino acids. Turning to this clone: Its antigen is still unknown.

The naive CD8 subset, CD45RO-negative cells positively selected for CCR7, excluded terminally differentiated effector memory CD45RA+ cells. The sequence derives from a man aged 18 to 35 in good health. Some clones in this sample may be carry-over from other donors' samples. Sequencing was done on a sample of naive CD8+ T cells from PBMCs. This chain links TRBV11-2 with TRBJ2-1; 8 nucleotides align to TRBD2. The CDR3 reads CASSSIGLANEQFF. The DNA for the CDR3 is TGTGCCAGCAGCTCGATAGGACTAGCCAATGAGCAGTTCTTC. The whole variable domain, remainder taken from reference TRBV11-2 and TRBJ2-1, is EAGVAQSPRYKIIEKRQSVAFWCNPISGHATLYWYQQILGQGPKLLIQFQNNGVVDDSQLPKDRFSAERLKGVDSTLKIQPAKLEDSAVYLCASSSIGLANEQFFGPGTRLTVL.